This TCR beta chain was found in a study of CD8 T cells in Susac syndrome. With 7 bases clipped from V and 2 bases from J, the junction kept 7 bases outside the gene matches. Germline lookup yields CDR1 LGHDT and CDR2 YNNKEL (reference sequence). CDR3 length: 15 residues. Included as multiple sclerosis controls were treatment-naive patients who had stable or active relapsing-remitting disease. The CD8+ and CD4+ T cells were negatively isolated, with the TEMRA cells enriched by FACS. RNA amounts of about 0.45 to 1 ug underwent reverse transcription with random hexamers. TCR beta CDR3 was amplified by immunoSEQ covering 54 Vbeta and 13 Jbeta. TCRdb reprocessed the immunoSEQ multiplex PCR reads via MiXCR and lists one record per CDR3 protein. This table has 200,000 or so distinct CDR3 sequences, nearly 95% appearing once.

The sequenced sample consisted of CD4+ T cells from PBMCs. This TCR was recovered from a human donor with multiple sclerosis. The chain carries TRBV3-1 and TRBJ2-2, with 7 bases fitting TRBD1. CDR3 coding DNA: TGTGCCAGCACTTCGGGACAGCCTAACACCGGGGAGCTGTTTTTT. This gives the protein CASTSGQPNTGELFF.